This T cell receptor (beta chain) comes out of a study of blood T cells in healthy people across ages. The CDR3 runs 15 residues. J gave up 3 bases and V 4 bases, and 5 bases lay outside the gene matches. Germline CDR1 reads KGHDR; CDR2 reads SFDVKD. Using a J-beta primer mix together with a sample-barcoded 5' primer, a second PCR was run for about 6 to 12 cycles. One entry per CDR3 protein results from TCRdb running MiXCR on the 5' RACE reads. This table holds just under 550,000 distinct CDR3 sequences, 24% found once. The data were also submitted as part of a second study, on T cells of mothers and their children.

This clonotype was obtained from a boy between 10 and 17 years old in good health. The sequenced sample consisted of blood. This chain links TRBV24-1 with TRBJ1-2, with 9 positions matching TRBD1. The CDR3 nucleotides read TGTGCCACCAGTGACCGGGACAGGGACGACTATGGCTACACCTTC. This gives the protein CATSDRDRDDYGYTF.